These 26 T cell receptor beta chains originate from one sample sequenced in a study of identical twins. TCRdb passed the 5' RACE reads through MiXCR, listing each CDR3 protein once. The sample holds more than 200,000 distinct CDR3 sequences; over 13% are singletons and the top ten take 8.8%. The source material was memory (CD45RO+) T cells sorted from blood. The receptors stem from a woman aged 18-29 years in good health.

This clonotype was seen a handful of times. Its ends do not fully match the called genes, so a read error is possible. This rearrangement joins TRBV7-7 to TRBJ2-1, with TRBD2 matching 9 bases. CDR1 SSHAT and CDR2 FNYEAQ come from the germline V gene (reference sequence). The CDR3 spans 18 residues. The CDR3 protein is CASSLASLAGSIYNEQFF. The CDR3 DNA reads TGTGCTAGCAGCTTAGCGTCACTAGCGGGTTCCATTTACAATGAGCAGTTCTTC.

This chain joins TRBV20-1 and TRBJ2-5, with TRBD1 as a possible D gene (6 bases). This CDR3 region has 14 residues. Deletions cut 5 bases from V and 3 bases from J, with 16 bases between. Germline values: CDR1 DFQATT, CDR2 SNEGSKA (reference sequence). The CDR3 DNA follows: TGCAGTGCTCCCCCCCTGGGGGCAGAAGAGACCCAGTACTTC. This sequence encodes CSAPPLGAEETQYF.

This clonotype appeared a few times. The J gene is TRBJ1-1, the V gene TRBV20-1; D is possibly TRBD1 (5 bases). Between the trimmed V and J ends, which lost 3 bases and 4 bases, there was a span of 9 bases. The germline V gene encodes CDR1 DFQATT and CDR2 SNEGSKA (reference sequence). The CDR3 consists of 12 residues. The CDR3 loop is CSARQGFTEAFF. The CDR3 DNA follows: TGCAGTGCTAGGCAGGGCTTCACTGAAGCTTTCTTT.

The gene calls are TRBV6-5 and TRBJ2-3; possibly TRBD1 for D (6 bases). The ends were cut back, 4 bases at V and 4 bases at J, with 12 bases in the middle. Germline CDR1 is MNHEY and CDR2 is SVGAGI. This CDR3 has 14 residues. The CDR3 loop is CASSSQGYSDTQYF. In nucleotides, the CDR3 is TGTGCCAGCAGTTCGCAGGGGTATTCAGATACGCAGTATTTT.

CDR3 sequence reads: CASSSLDRGDTEAFF. The CDR3 coding sequence is TGTGCCAGCAGTTCCCTCGACAGGGGGGACACTGAAGCTTTCTTT. The chain uses TRBV7-9 and TRBJ1-1; TRBD1 matches at 9 bases. Germline V lookup: CDR1 SEHNR, CDR2 FQNEAQ (reference sequence). This CDR3 spans 15 amino acids. V gave up 6 bases and J gave up 3 bases; unmatched junction bases: 8.

This chain links TRBV10-3 with TRBJ2-7; 11 bases match TRBD2. V lost 8 bases, J lost 7 bases, and 10 bases stayed unmatched. Per germline, CDR1 ENHRY and CDR2 SYGVKD. The length of the CDR3 is 14 residues. DNA of the CDR3: TGTGCCATCTCGGAGGCACTAGCGGGAGTGGAGCAGTACTTC. Its translation is CAISEALAGVEQYF.

The chain has TRBV5-1 and TRBJ2-3; 14 bases agree with TRBD2. The CDR3 totals 18 residues. Trimming at V came to 0 bases and at J to 5 bases, leaving 8 bases not matched to a gene. Per the germline V gene, CDR1 is SGHRS and CDR2 is YFSETQ. CDR3 region: CASSLAPIGLAGGDTQYF. The CDR3 DNA reads as TGCGCCAGCAGCTTGGCCCCAATTGGACTAGCGGGGGGAGATACGCAGTATTTT.

The chain recombines TRBV3-1 with TRBJ2-3, with 9 nucleotides matching TRBD2. J gave up 3 bases and V 6 bases, and 13 bases lay outside the gene matches. CDR3 size: 17 residues. Germline CDR1 LGHDT, CDR2 YNNKEL (reference sequence). CDR3 nucleotides: TGTGCCAGCAGTCCAAAGAGGAGCGGGAGGATGACAGATACGCAGTATTTT. Translating gives CASSPKRSGRMTDTQYF.

This clonotype was seen more than once but under ten times. The V and J genes are TRBV12-3 or TRBV12-4 and TRBJ2-6, with TRBD1 identical over 7 bases. The CDR3 consists of 15 residues. Trimming removed 8 bases from V and 3 bases from J; junction bases left unmatched: 7. The CDR3 is CASQHGTVGANVLTF. In nucleotides, the CDR3 is TGTGCCAGCCAACACGGGACAGTTGGGGCCAACGTCCTGACTTTC.

This rearrangement joins TRBV20-1 to TRBJ1-1; TRBD1 aligns across 7 bases. This CDR3 is 13 amino acids long. Germline V gene sequence: CDR1 DFQATT, CDR2 SNEGSKA (reference sequence). Trimming at V came to 6 bases and at J to 11 bases, leaving 15 bases not matched to a gene. The CDR3 protein is CSAKTQGPPTAFF. Here the CDR3 DNA reads TGCAGTGCAAAGACACAGGGGCCTCCAACGGCTTTCTTT.

This clonotype was seen a few times. The chain has TRBV29-1 and TRBJ1-1; 9 bases map to TRBD1. V lost 7 bases to trimming and J lost 5 bases; unmatched junction nucleotides: 11. The germline V gene encodes CDR1 SQVTM and CDR2 ANQGSEA. This CDR3 has 14 residues. This chain's CDR3 is CSARDRASWTEAFF. CDR3 sequence (DNA): TGCAGCGCCCGGGACAGGGCTTCGTGGACTGAAGCTTTCTTT.

This clonotype appeared once. The CDR3 coding sequence is TGTGCCACCAGTGACAACCGGGACTACAATGAGCAGTTCTTC. Amino acids: CATSDNRDYNEQFF. The rearrangement links TRBV24-1 to TRBJ2-1; possibly TRBD2 for D (5 bases). The germline V and J ends were trimmed by 4 bases and 3 bases, with 9 bases remaining between them. The V gene's germline CDR1 is KGHDR and CDR2 SFDVKD. The CDR3 has 14 amino acids.

CDR3 amino acids: CASSLEPFYNSPLHF. The CDR3 region has the DNA TGTGCCAGCAGCTTAGAACCCTTTTATAATTCACCCCTCCACTTT. V gene TRBV7-3 combines with J gene TRBJ1-6; D is uncertain. The V gene's germline CDR1 is SGHTA and CDR2 FQGTGA. V was pared by 2 bases and J by 4 bases, with 9 bases between. The CDR3 is 15 residues long.

The chain carries TRBV20-1 and TRBJ2-3; D call uncertain. The germline V gene has CDR1 DFQATT and CDR2 SNEGSKA (reference sequence). CDR3 length equals 14 residues. With 1 base removed from V and 3 bases from J, the gap between germline ends came to 11 bases. As DNA, the CDR3 is TGCAGTGCTAGAGTAGGTCTAGGTACAGATACGCAGTATTTT. Translation: CSARVGLGTDTQYF.

The J gene is TRBJ1-3, the V gene TRBV20-1; no firm D call. This CDR3 has 13 amino acids. Trimming pared 3 bases from V and 0 bases from J, leaving 6 bases between. The germline V gene has CDR1 DFQATT and CDR2 SNEGSKA (reference sequence). Here the CDR3 DNA reads TGCAGTGCTAGCTGTCACTCTGGAAACACCATATATTTT. It translates to CSASCHSGNTIYF.

V usage is TRBV7-2 and J usage is TRBJ2-5; TRBD2 matches at 11 bases. The CDR3 consists of 14 residues. J gave up 3 bases and V 5 bases, and 2 bases lay outside the gene matches. CDR1 and CDR2 (germline): SGHTA, FQGNSA. The DNA for the CDR3 is TGTGCCAGCAGCGCGACTAGCGGGAAAGAGACCCAGTACTTC. Translation gives CASSATSGKETQYF.

This clonotype was detected many times. This rearrangement joins TRBV7-8 to TRBJ1-6; D is possibly TRBD1 (5 bases). The CDR3 is 14 residues long. Trimming removed 6 bases at V and 5 bases at J, with 11 bases between. CDR1 is SGHVS and CDR2 is FQNEAQ in the germline V gene. The CDR3 nucleotides are TGTGCCAGCAGTAGGGACGGAGATAATTCACCCCTCCACTTT. This translates into CASSRDGDNSPLHF.

V usage is TRBV29-1 and J usage is TRBJ2-7; D may be TRBD1 (7 bases). This CDR3 region has 13 residues. V was pared by 7 bases and J by 1 base, with 14 bases between. Germline CDR1 reads SQVTM; CDR2 reads ANQGSEA. The CDR3 DNA reads as TGCAGCGGGAGGGGCAGGGGGTCCTACGAGCAGTACTTC. This gives the protein CSGRGRGSYEQYF.

The rearrangement uses TRBV10-1 and TRBJ2-7; TRBD1 matches 12 bases. CDR1 and CDR2 (germline): WNHNN, SYGVQD (reference sequence). The CDR3 sequence is 13 residues long. Germline trimming cut 5 bases from V and 9 bases from J; bases unmatched to any gene: 5. The CDR3 reads CASSSGQGARQYF. CDR3 bases: TGCGCCAGCAGTTCGGGACAGGGGGCGAGGCAGTACTTC.

This clonotype was counted many times. This chain connects TRBV7-9 to TRBJ2-2; D is unresolved. Looked up from germline, CDR1 is SEHNR and CDR2 is FQNEAQ (reference sequence). V dropped 5 bases and J dropped 2 bases, with 9 bases sitting between them. The CDR3 sequence is 14 residues long. The CDR3 here is CASSIKDNTGELFF. The CDR3 nucleotides read TGTGCCAGCAGCATCAAGGATAACACCGGGGAGCTGTTTTTT.

The chain joins TRBV5-6 to TRBJ2-7; D is tentatively TRBD1 or TRBD2 (5 bases each). Germline CDR1 SGHDT, CDR2 YYEEEE. Between the trimmed V and J ends, which lost 0 bases and 0 bases, there was a span of 10 bases. CDR3 length: 15 amino acids. DNA for the CDR3: TGTGCCAGCAGCTTGGTCGGGACCCACTCCTACGAGCAGTACTTC. As protein: CASSLVGTHSYEQYF. Full variable domain (missing parts from reference TRBV5-6 and TRBJ2-7): DAGVTQSPTHLIKTRGQQVTLRCSPKSGHDTVSWYQQALGQGPQFIFQYYEEEERQRGNFPDRFSGHQFPNYSSELNVNALLLGDSALYLCASSLVGTHSYEQYFGPGTRLTVT.

This chain connects TRBV10-3 to TRBJ2-1, with D hard to call. Germline CDR1 ENHRY, CDR2 SYGVKD. The CDR3 consists of 14 residues. The V gene lost 0 bases and the J gene lost 7 bases, with 10 bases spanning the gap. CDR3 nucleotide sequence: TGTGCCATCAGTGAGTCATCCTTGGGGAATGAGCAGTTCTTC. As protein: CAISESSLGNEQFF.

This clonotype turned up a few times. The rearrangement uses TRBV5-1 and TRBJ2-5; D perhaps matches TRBD1 (5 bases). V dropped 5 bases and J dropped 7 bases, with 18 bases sitting between them. Per the germline V gene, CDR1 is SGHRS and CDR2 is YFSETQ. The CDR3 runs 14 residues. The DNA of the CDR3 is TGCGCCAGCAGATATGTAGACCAAAGGGGGACCCAGTACTTC. Amino acids: CASRYVDQRGTQYF. The full variable domain, completed using reference TRBV5-1 and TRBJ2-5, is KAGVTQTPRYLIKTRGQQVTLSCSPISGHRSVSWYQQTPGQGLQFLFEYFSETQRNKGNFPGRFSGRQFSNSRSEMNVSTLELGDSALYLCASRYVDQRGTQYFGPGTRLLVL.

This clonotype was seen a handful of times. V is TRBV7-9 and J is TRBJ1-2; D perhaps matches TRBD1 (5 bases). CDR1 and CDR2 from the germline V gene are SEHNR and FQNEAQ (reference sequence). CDR3 length: 13 residues. The V end was cut by 8 bases, the J end by 6 bases, with 16 bases between. Here the CDR3 reads CASSARGAHGYTF. The CDR3 bases are TGTGCCAGCTCTGCGCGGGGCGCCCATGGCTACACCTTC.

This clonotype was seen many times. The chain combines TRBV12-3 or TRBV12-4 with TRBJ2-5, with a tentative D call TRBD2 (6 bases). This CDR3 contains 14 residues. The V and J ends lost 2 bases and 3 bases respectively, with 10 bases between them. DNA of the CDR3: TGTGCCAGCAGTTTAAGCCGGAGGGAAGAGACCCAGTACTTC. The encoded protein is CASSLSRREETQYF.

This rearrangement joins TRBV29-1 to TRBJ2-7; 8 bases map to TRBD2. This CDR3 comprises 13 residues. The V gene's germline CDR1 is SQVTM and CDR2 ANQGSEA. J gave up 3 bases and V 7 bases, and 8 bases lay outside the gene matches. As DNA, the CDR3 is TGCAGCGCCCTCTTAGCGGGGAGCTACGAGCAGTACTTC. This sequence encodes CSALLAGSYEQYF.